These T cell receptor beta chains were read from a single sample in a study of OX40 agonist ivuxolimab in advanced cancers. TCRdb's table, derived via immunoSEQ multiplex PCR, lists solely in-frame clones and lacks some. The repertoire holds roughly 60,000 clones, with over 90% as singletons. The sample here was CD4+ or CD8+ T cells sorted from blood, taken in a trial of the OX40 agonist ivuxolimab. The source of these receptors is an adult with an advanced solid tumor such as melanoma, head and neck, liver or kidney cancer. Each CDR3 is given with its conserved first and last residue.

CASSIDLSTYEQYF,TRBV19,NA
CASSESPGLDTEAFF,TRBV10-1,TRBJ1-1
CSVAGQGGPGELFF,TRBV29-1,TRBJ2-2
CASSLAGGRETQYF,TRBV28,TRBJ2-5
CASSLSRLAGRSYEQYF,TRBV27,TRBJ2-7
CASSAPGPGANVLTF,TRBV11-2,TRBJ2-6
CASRLAGSSYEQYF,TRBV28,TRBJ2-7
CASSPMVGGYGYTF,TRBV7-8,TRBJ1-2
CSVEDWSGTTYNEQFF,TRBV29-1,TRBJ2-1
CASKTPAGVLDGNQPQHF,TRBV28,TRBJ1-5
CASTFQGASQPQHF,TRBV28,TRBJ1-5
CASRGAGAKYGAGDTEAFF,TRBV5-1,TRBJ1-1
CSAGGGGYTEAFF,TRBV29-1,TRBJ1-1
CATSRAASGQGRSTDTQYF,TRBV15,TRBJ2-3
CASSPWDGSQPQHF,TRBV19,TRBJ1-5